This TCR beta chain was retrieved from a study of shared clonotypes between healthy human individuals. Study as a whole: Researchers assigned three CD4 naive, three CD4 memory, two CD8 naive and one CD8 memory plate to each donor.

The protocol was immunoSEQ multiplex PCR, while the TCRdb copy is restricted to in-frame clones and leaves out a portion. Among about 2.1 million clones listed, 93% were seen once. As concerns this clone: Its antigen is not known.

Study findings and constraints: Blood was the sole source, and tissue repertoires probably differ. Estimated clonotype richness was generally higher in naive than memory subsets.

The naive CD8 subset, CD45RO-negative cells positively selected for CCR7, excluded terminally differentiated effector memory CD45RA+ cells. In germline, CDR1 is SEHNR, CDR2 FQNEAQ (reference sequence). Trimming cost V 6 bases and J 1 base, with 18 bases left between them. The CDR3 length is 16 residues. Sequenced input: naive CD8+ T cells from PBMCs. This TCR was recovered from a man younger than 35 in good health. Some clones in this sample may be carry-over from other donors' samples. The chain couples TRBV7-9 to TRBJ2-5; maybe TRBD1 (5 bases). Here the CDR3 DNA reads TGTGCCAGCAGAGGGGTGGGGCCTCCCCGCCAAGAGACCCAGTACTTC. Its translation is CASRGVGPPRQETQYF. Together with reference TRBV7-9 and TRBJ2-5, the CDR3 gives the full variable domain: DTGVSQNPRHKITKRGQNVTFRCDPISEHNRLYWYRQTLGQGPEFLTYFQNEAQLEKSRLLSDRFSAERPKGSFSTLEIQRTEQGDSAMYLCASRGVGPPRQETQYFGPGTRLLVL.